Listed here is a single TCR beta chain. Sequenced by immunoSEQ multiplex PCR; TCRdb stores in-frame clones only, minus some. Of under 400,000 clones in the sample, roughly 86% are singletons; the top ten hold about 2.1%. The data were obtained in a study of blood T cell repertoires in COVID-19. The CDR3 has 12 residues. V lost 3 bases to trimming and J lost 9 bases; unmatched junction nucleotides: 4. Looked up from germline, CDR1 is LNHDA and CDR2 is SQIVND (reference sequence). This TCR came from a man aged 35-49 years in a cohort exposed to, infected with or recovered from COVID-19 (not recorded which). Material: PBMCs or T cells enriched from blood (not recorded which). The rearrangement uses TRBV19 and TRBJ1-1; TRBD1 agrees at 7 bases. CDR3 protein: CASSILTGQAFF. As DNA, the CDR3 is TGTGCCAGTAGTATCCTGACAGGGCAAGCTTTCTTT. The whole variable domain, filled in from reference TRBV19 and TRBJ1-1, reads DGGITQSPKYLFRKEGQNVTLSCEQNLNHDAMYWYRQDPGQGLRLIYYSQIVNDFQKGDIAEGYSVSREKKESFPLTVTSAQKNPTAFYLCASSILTGQAFFGQGTRLTVV.